The 32 T cell receptor beta chains presented below share a single source sample, sequenced in a study of siplizumab effects on memory and regulatory T cells. Generated by immunoSEQ multiplex PCR, the TCRdb table keeps only in-frame clones and is missing some. The sample has about 100,000 clones, around 92% seen once. Material: CD4+ T cells sorted from blood. The source of these receptors is a human donor in good health.

This rearrangement joins TRBV7-3 to TRBJ2-2; the D gene could be TRBD1 or TRBD2 (6 bases each). This CDR3 is 13 amino acids long. CDR1 and CDR2 (germline): SGHTA, FQGTGA. V was shortened by 1 base and J by 10 bases, with 10 bases between the two germline ends. Here the CDR3 reads CASSLNRGEELFF. CDR3 DNA sequence: TGTGCCAGCAGCTTAAATAGGGGGGAGGAGCTGTTTTTT.

The CDR3 DNA is TGTGCTAGTGGACGGACGGAAAACAATGAGCAGTTCTTC. Amino acids: CASGRTENNEQFF. The gene calls are TRBV12-5 and TRBJ2-1, with D unresolved. V lost 6 bases and J lost 5, with 11 bases in between. The CDR3 contains 13 residues. The V gene's germline CDR1 is LGHNT and CDR2 FRNRAP.

The J gene is TRBJ2-6, the V gene TRBV7-4; D is undetermined. The germline V and J ends were trimmed by 5 bases and 5 bases, with 19 bases remaining between them. CDR3 length: 17 amino acids. Germline CDR1 is SGHVT and CDR2 is SQSDAQ. DNA of the CDR3: TGTGCCAGCAGCCACCATCCCTCACAAAGTCGGGCCAACGTCCTGACTTTC. Its protein is CASSHHPSQSRANVLTF.

The V call is TRBV11-2, the J call TRBJ1-1; D not resolved. The germline V and J ends were trimmed by 3 bases and 5 bases, with 13 bases remaining between them. The germline V gene has CDR1 SGHAT and CDR2 FQNNGV. This CDR3 region has 14 residues. The CDR3 here is CASSFDSRGTEAFF. The CDR3 nucleotides are TGTGCCAGCAGCTTTGACTCACGTGGGACTGAAGCTTTCTTT.

The chain is built from TRBV9 and TRBJ2-2; 7 positions match TRBD2. The germline V gene encodes CDR1 SGDLS and CDR2 YYNGEE. This CDR3 has 16 residues. Unmatched junction bases numbered 9, after V lost 4 bases and J lost 3 bases. The CDR3 coding sequence is TGTGCCAGCAGCCCCGGATCCGGGGGGTACACCGGGGAGCTGTTTTTT. Its translation is CASSPGSGGYTGELFF.

The chain uses TRBV5-4 and TRBJ2-5; 14 nucleotides match TRBD2. The junction had 8 bases not matched to a gene; V was cut back by 5 bases and J by 5 bases. This CDR3 contains 16 residues. CDR1 and CDR2 from the germline V gene are SGHNT and YYREEE (reference sequence). CDR3 bases: TGTGCCAGCAGTTCGACTAGCGGGGGGGCCAAGGAGACCCAGTACTTC. It encodes CASSSTSGGAKETQYF.

CDR3: CASSQENTRGYEQYF. CDR3 coding DNA: TGTGCCAGCAGCCAAGAAAATACGAGGGGTTACGAGCAGTACTTC. The chain links TRBV4-2 to TRBJ2-7; D may match TRBD1 or TRBD2 (5 bases each). The V and J ends lost 0 bases and 4 bases respectively, with 13 bases between them. CDR1 is LGHNA, CDR2 YNFKEQ, per germline. This CDR3 spans 15 amino acids.

J is TRBJ2-3 and V is TRBV18; 10 bases agree with TRBD2. Trimming cost V 3 bases and J 1 base; bases outside gene matches: 1. The CDR3 covers 15 residues. Germline CDR1 KGHSH, CDR2 LQKENI. The CDR3 loop is CASSPGTSGTDTQYF. For the CDR3, the DNA is TGTGCCAGCTCACCCGGGACTAGCGGCACAGATACGCAGTATTTT.

V gene TRBV5-3 combines with J gene TRBJ1-4, with 8 bases lining up with TRBD1. TRBV5-3 is treated as an ORF (open reading frame) with a function not yet certain. The CDR3 has 14 amino acids. Trimming took 3 bases from V and 6 from J; bases not matched to a gene: 4. The CDR3 DNA reads as TGTGCCAGAAGCTATACGACAGGGGATGAAAAACTGTTTTTT. Translating it yields CARSYTTGDEKLFF.

V gene TRBV5-1 combines with J gene TRBJ1-2; the D gene is possibly TRBD1 (5 bases). This CDR3 comprises 13 residues. V lost 2 bases to trimming and J lost 3 bases, with 8 bases between them. Germline CDR1 is SGHRS and CDR2 is YFSETQ. CDR3 sequence (DNA): TGCGCCAGCAGCTTCCAGACAGACTATGGCTACACCTTC. This translates into CASSFQTDYGYTF.

The chain couples TRBV2 to TRBJ2-1; the D is unclear. The germline V gene encodes CDR1 SNHLY and CDR2 FYNNEI. V gave up 4 bases and J gave up 14 bases, with 12 bases separating them. The CDR3 is 11 amino acids. The DNA for the CDR3 is TGTGCCAGCAGTGGGGAAAGACGTAAGTTCTTC. This sequence encodes CASSGERRKFF. Supplemented by reference TRBV2 and TRBJ2-1, the full variable domain reads EPEVTQTPSHQVTQMGQEVILRCVPISNHLYFYWYRQILGQKVEFLVSFYNNEISEKSEIFDDQFSVERPDGSNFTLKIRSTKLEDSAMYFCASSGERRKFFGPGTRLTVL.

The chain links TRBV6-1 to TRBJ2-5; D is undetermined. The CDR3 runs 13 residues. Germline CDR1 and CDR2: MNHNS and SASEGT. V was shortened by 5 bases and J by 2 bases, with 9 bases between the two germline ends. CDR3 region: CASSTGSQETQYF. Written as DNA, the CDR3 is TGTGCCAGCAGTACCGGGTCTCAAGAGACCCAGTACTTC.

This clone was observed a single time. The genes are TRBV6-5 and TRBJ2-7, with no clear D. Trimming left V 2 bases short and J 2 bases short, with 10 bases between. This CDR3 contains 14 residues. CDR1 is MNHEY, CDR2 SVGAGI, per germline. As DNA, the CDR3 is TGTGCCAGCAGTTACACGGACGGAGCCTACGAGCAGTACTTC. Translation gives CASSYTDGAYEQYF.

V gene TRBV5-1 combines with J gene TRBJ2-1, with 8 bases fitting TRBD1. Germline trimming cut 5 bases from V and 0 bases from J; bases unmatched to any gene: 7. The CDR3 runs 16 residues. The germline V gene encodes CDR1 SGHRS and CDR2 YFSETQ. CDR3 region: CASSPGQASSYNEQFF. CDR3 bases: TGCGCCAGCAGTCCGGGACAGGCCAGCTCCTACAATGAGCAGTTCTTC.

The CDR3 DNA reads TGTGCCAGCAGCGTCCAGGACATTAGCAATTCACCCCTCCACTTT. Translating it yields CASSVQDISNSPLHF. The chain is built from TRBV9 and TRBJ1-6; D might be TRBD1 (5 bases). Germline V gene data show CDR1 as SGDLS and CDR2 as YYNGEE. CDR3 size: 15 residues. The ends were cut back, 2 bases at V and 7 bases at J, with 13 bases in the middle.

The chain has TRBV11-2 and TRBJ1-5; D is uncertain. V lost 5 bases and J 6 bases, leaving 11 bases between the germline ends. The germline CDR1 and CDR2 sequences are SGHAT and FQNNGV. The CDR3 covers 13 residues. CDR3 sequence: CASSPTHSQPQHF. The CDR3 DNA reads TGTGCCAGCAGCCCCACGCATAGTCAGCCCCAGCATTTT.

This clone has a handful of counts. The gene calls are TRBV7-8 and TRBJ1-4, with TRBD1 matching 7 bases. Looked up from germline, CDR1 is SGHVS and CDR2 is FQNEAQ. V dropped 3 bases and J dropped 4; count of bases not matched to a gene: 5. There are 15 residues in the CDR3. In DNA, the CDR3 is TGTGCCAGCAGCTTTCAGACAGGGCGTAATGAAAAACTGTTTTTT. Its protein product is CASSFQTGRNEKLFF.

The chain links TRBV27 to TRBJ2-5; 9 nucleotides match TRBD1. The J call may be incorrect, as the DNA end agrees better with TRBJ2-7. CDR1 MNHEY and CDR2 SMNVEV come from the germline V gene (reference sequence). The CDR3 runs to 15 residues. The DNA for the CDR3 is TGTGCCAGCAGTTCCCGGGACAGGGCCCCTTACGAGCAGTACTTC. Translating it yields CASSSRDRAPYEQYF.

V usage is TRBV6-6 and J usage is TRBJ1-2; tentative D call: TRBD1 (5 bases). The CDR3 is 16 residues long. V lost 5 bases, J lost 2 bases, and 18 bases lay in between. Germline V gives CDR1 MNHNY, CDR2 SVGAGI (reference sequence). The CDR3 is CASSPPDSFLNYGYTF. DNA for the CDR3: TGTGCCAGCAGTCCTCCCGACAGCTTTCTAAACTATGGCTACACCTTC.

The CDR3 sequence: CASSFRLAGGNNEQFF. The DNA of the CDR3 is TGCGCCAGCAGCTTCCGACTAGCGGGGGGTAACAATGAGCAGTTCTTC. The chain combines TRBV5-1 with TRBJ2-1; 13 positions agree with TRBD2. This CDR3 is 16 amino acids long. Germline V gene sequence: CDR1 SGHRS, CDR2 YFSETQ. J gave up 5 bases and V 2 bases, and 4 bases lay outside the gene matches. The full variable domain, in which reference TRBV5-1 and TRBJ2-1 provide the parts outside the CDR3, is KAGVTQTPRYLIKTRGQQVTLSCSPISGHRSVSWYQQTPGQGLQFLFEYFSETQRNKGNFPGRFSGRQFSNSRSEMNVSTLELGDSALYLCASSFRLAGGNNEQFFGPGTRLTVL.

The rearrangement joins TRBV5-1 to TRBJ2-3; TRBD1 matches at 11 bases. The V gene end was trimmed by 0 bases and the J gene end by 5 bases; junction bases not matched to a gene: 2. CDR3 length equals 15 residues. The germline gives CDR1 SGHRS, CDR2 YFSETQ. The CDR3 loop reads CASSLAGTGGDTQYF. Here the CDR3 DNA reads TGCGCCAGCAGCTTGGCCGGGACAGGGGGAGATACGCAGTATTTT.

The chain employs TRBV14 and TRBJ1-6; possibly TRBD1 for D (6 bases). V lost 5 bases and J 0 bases, leaving 11 bases between the germline ends. CDR3 length: 16 amino acids. Germline CDR1 and CDR2: SGHDN and FVKESK. The CDR3 protein is CASSSLDSSYNSPLHF. The CDR3 DNA reads as TGTGCCAGCAGCTCCTTGGACAGCTCCTATAATTCACCCCTCCACTTT. Full variable domain (remainder filled in from reference TRBV14 and TRBJ1-6): EAGVTQFPSHSVIEKGQTVTLRCDPISGHDNLYWYRRVMGKEIKFLLHFVKESKQDESGMPNNRFLAERTGGTYSTLKVQPAELEDSGVYFCASSSLDSSYNSPLHFGNGTRLTVT.

The chain links TRBV5-1 to TRBJ1-4; TRBD1 might be the D (6 bases). V was cut by 4 bases and J by 7 bases, with 17 bases left in between. The germline V gene has CDR1 SGHRS and CDR2 YFSETQ. This CDR3 has 15 amino acids. CDR3 protein: CASSLTGIVSEKLFF. Written as DNA, the CDR3 is TGCGCCAGCAGCCTAACAGGGATTGTAAGTGAAAAACTGTTTTTT. Full variable domain (remainder filled in from reference TRBV5-1 and TRBJ1-4): KAGVTQTPRYLIKTRGQQVTLSCSPISGHRSVSWYQQTPGQGLQFLFEYFSETQRNKGNFPGRFSGRQFSNSRSEMNVSTLELGDSALYLCASSLTGIVSEKLFFGSGTQLSVL.

The chain is built from TRBV28 and TRBJ2-3; 8 nucleotides line up with TRBD2. The CDR3 runs 15 residues. The germline gives CDR1 MDHEN, CDR2 SYDVKM. V lost 6 bases to trimming and J lost 3 bases; unmatched junction nucleotides: 8. CDR3 in amino acids: CASSYSGVGTDTQYF. The CDR3, as DNA: TGTGCCAGCAGCTATAGCGGGGTAGGGACAGATACGCAGTATTTT.

Points on this clone: Other nucleotide sequences in the sample specify the same CDR3. V is TRBV5-1 and J is TRBJ2-7; 9 bases align to TRBD1. The trim removed 4 bases at V and 2 bases at J, leaving 4 bases unmatched. The germline V gene encodes CDR1 SGHRS and CDR2 YFSETQ. The CDR3 sequence is 14 residues long. The CDR3 region has the DNA TGCGCCAGCAGCCCGGGACAGGGAGCCTACGAGCAGTACTTC. It codes for CASSPGQGAYEQYF.

V and J are TRBV19 and TRBJ1-6; D ambiguous. CDR1 is LNHDA, CDR2 SQIVND, per germline (reference sequence). The CDR3 covers 14 residues. V lost 3 bases and J 7 bases, leaving 10 bases between the germline ends. This chain's CDR3 is CASSMRWQNSPLHF. CDR3 nucleotides: TGTGCCAGTAGTATGAGGTGGCAGAATTCACCCCTCCACTTT.

Note on this clone: Other DNA sequences of this sample code for an identical CDR3. The rearrangement uses TRBV20-1 and TRBJ2-3; no clear D. CDR3 length: 10 amino acids. The germline CDR1 and CDR2 sequences are DFQATT and SNEGSKA (reference sequence). The CDR3 DNA reads as TGCAGCGCCGGTCTAGATACGCAGTATTTT. This sequence encodes CSAGLDTQYF.

The count of this clone is one. The chain couples TRBV1 to TRBJ1-2. TRBV1 is recorded as a pseudogene. This CDR3 is built from 17 residues. CDR3 region: CTSKIGRDDGGVGGYTF. In DNA form, the CDR3 reads TGCACCAGCAAAATCGGGCGAGATGACGGGGGAGTGGGTGGCTACACCTTC.

This sequence joins TRBV15 and TRBJ2-3, with D uncertain. The CDR3 consists of 13 residues. With 1 base removed from V and 4 bases from J, the gap between germline ends came to 6 bases. Germline-derived CDR1 and CDR2 are LNHNV and YYDKDF (reference sequence). CDR3 region: CATSRGRADTQYF. Written as DNA, the CDR3 is TGTGCCACCAGCAGAGGAAGGGCAGATACGCAGTATTTT.

This chain joins TRBV18 and TRBJ1-1, with 7 bases that match TRBD1. V was pared by 3 bases and J by 1 base, with 5 bases of the junction left unmatched. CDR1 is KGHSH and CDR2 is LQKENI in the germline V gene. This CDR3 has 15 amino acids. The CDR3 DNA reads TGTGCCAGCTCACCCACCGGGACAGCGAACACTGAAGCTTTCTTT. This codes for CASSPTGTANTEAFF.

The chain uses TRBV14 and TRBJ1-2; D is uncertain. Germline V lookup: CDR1 SGHDN, CDR2 FVKESK. There are 17 residues in the CDR3. V was trimmed by 1 base and J by 4 bases, leaving 19 bases between them. CDR3 sequence (DNA): TGTGCCAGCAGCCAAGTCCTGACGCAGTACCCATCCTATGGCTACACCTTC. This gives the protein CASSQVLTQYPSYGYTF.

The chain carries TRBV5-6 and TRBJ2-3, with 7 bases matching TRBD2. This CDR3 is 13 amino acids long. The germline V gene has CDR1 SGHDT and CDR2 YYEEEE. Trimming at V came to 5 bases and at J to 2 bases, leaving 2 bases not matched to a gene. DNA of the CDR3: TGTGCCAGCAGGAGACTAGCCACAGATACGCAGTATTTT. Translation gives CASRRLATDTQYF.